This TCR beta chain is from a study of identical twins. Germline CDR1 and CDR2: SGHTA and FQGNSA. Trimming pared 6 bases from V and 1 base from J, leaving 5 bases between. This CDR3 spans 12 amino acids. This clonotype has at least ten counts. TCRdb called the 5' RACE reads again in MiXCR, with one record for every CDR3 protein. The data show 690,000 or so distinct CDR3 sequences, 8.5% to 9.5% seen once. These data are also associated with another study on yellow fever vaccine responses in identical twins.

The chain has TRBV7-2 and TRBJ2-3; D gene uncertain. Sequencing was carried out using PBMCs. The receptor was derived from a woman between 18 and 30 years old in good health. In DNA form, the CDR3 reads TGTGCCAGCAGGTCGGGCACAGATACGCAGTATTTT. Translating it yields CASRSGTDTQYF. The full variable domain, completed using reference TRBV7-2 and TRBJ2-3, is GAGVSQSPSNKVTEKGKDVELRCDPISGHTALYWYRQSLGQGLEFLIYFQGNSAPDKSGLPSDRFSAERTGGSVSTLTIQRTQQEDSAVYLCASRSGTDTQYFGPGTRLTVL.